This T cell receptor beta chain was documented in a study of blood T cells in healthy people across ages. Study results and caveats: TCR beta diversity, measured per million T cells, fell in a roughly linear way with age.

Alongside a J-beta primer mix, a sample-barcoded 5' primer served in a second PCR lasting roughly 7 to 11 cycles. TCRdb analysed the 5' RACE reads with MiXCR anew, one entry per CDR3 protein. The table includes about 730,000 distinct CDR3 sequences, roughly 41% detected once. Comments on this clonotype: Antigen: not known.

Material for sequencing was blood. This receptor was taken from a woman aged 55-70 years in good health.

The CDR3: CASRRVGAYYGYTF. CDR3 DNA: TGTGCCAGCAGAAGAGTGGGGGCGTACTATGGCTACACCTTC. The chain links TRBV28 to TRBJ1-2, with a tentative D call TRBD1 (6 bases). Germline assignment: CDR1 MDHEN and CDR2 SYDVKM. The CDR3 has 14 residues. V was trimmed by 6 bases and J by 3 bases, leaving 14 bases between them.